This T cell receptor beta chain derives from a study of blood T cell repertoires in COVID-19. The protocol was immunoSEQ multiplex PCR, while the TCRdb copy is restricted to in-frame clones and leaves out a portion. The sample includes tens of thousands of clones, roughly four fifths seen only once; the top ten take 6.9%. Germline lookup yields CDR1 ENHRY and CDR2 SYGVKD. This CDR3 spans 13 amino acids. The ends were cut back, 7 bases at V and 3 bases at J, with 12 bases in the middle. Specimen: peripheral blood. This clonotype was obtained from a man in his thirties or forties with COVID-19, enrolled during active disease. The V gene is TRBV10-3, the J gene TRBJ1-2; a possible D gene is TRBD1 (6 bases). The CDR3 sequence: CAITGDGDYGYTF. Here the CDR3 DNA reads TGTGCCATCACAGGGGACGGGGACTATGGCTACACCTTC.